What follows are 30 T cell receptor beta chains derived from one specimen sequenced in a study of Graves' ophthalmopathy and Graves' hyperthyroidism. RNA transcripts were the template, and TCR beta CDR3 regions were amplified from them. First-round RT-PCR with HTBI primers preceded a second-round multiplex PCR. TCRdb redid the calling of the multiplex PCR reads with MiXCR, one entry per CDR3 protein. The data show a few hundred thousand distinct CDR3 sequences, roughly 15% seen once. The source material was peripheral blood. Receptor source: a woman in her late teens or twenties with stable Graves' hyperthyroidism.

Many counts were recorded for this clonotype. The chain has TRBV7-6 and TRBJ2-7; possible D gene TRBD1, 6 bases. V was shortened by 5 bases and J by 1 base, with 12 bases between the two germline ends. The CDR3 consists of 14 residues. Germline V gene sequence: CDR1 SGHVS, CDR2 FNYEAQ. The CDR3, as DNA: TGTGCCAGCAGCCCGCGACAGGAATCCTACGAGCAGTACTTC. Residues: CASSPRQESYEQYF.

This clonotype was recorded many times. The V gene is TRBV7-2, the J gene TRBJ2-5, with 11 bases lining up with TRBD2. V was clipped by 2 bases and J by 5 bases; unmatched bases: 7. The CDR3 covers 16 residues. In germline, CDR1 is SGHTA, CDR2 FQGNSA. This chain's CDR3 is CASSLRAGLAEETQYF. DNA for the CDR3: TGTGCCAGCAGCTTACGGGCGGGACTAGCGGAGGAGACCCAGTACTTC.

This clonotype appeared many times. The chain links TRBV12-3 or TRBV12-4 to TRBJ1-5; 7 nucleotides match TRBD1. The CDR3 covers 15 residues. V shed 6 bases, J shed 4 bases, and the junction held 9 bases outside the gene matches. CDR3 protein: CASSDPQGKNQPQHF. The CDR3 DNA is TGTGCCAGCAGCGATCCACAGGGGAAAAATCAGCCCCAGCATTTT.

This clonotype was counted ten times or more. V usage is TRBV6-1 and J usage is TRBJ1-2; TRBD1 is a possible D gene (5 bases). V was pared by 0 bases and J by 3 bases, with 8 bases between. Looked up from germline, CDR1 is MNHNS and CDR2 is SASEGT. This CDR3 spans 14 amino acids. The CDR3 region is CASSEAARDYGYTF. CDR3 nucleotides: TGTGCCAGCAGTGAAGCAGCCAGGGACTATGGCTACACCTTC.

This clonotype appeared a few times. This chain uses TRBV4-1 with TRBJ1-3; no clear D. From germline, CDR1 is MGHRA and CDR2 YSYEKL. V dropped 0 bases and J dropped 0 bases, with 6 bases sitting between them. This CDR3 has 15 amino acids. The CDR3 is CASSQEGLSGNTIYF. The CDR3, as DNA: TGCGCCAGCAGCCAAGAAGGTCTCTCTGGAAACACCATATATTTT.

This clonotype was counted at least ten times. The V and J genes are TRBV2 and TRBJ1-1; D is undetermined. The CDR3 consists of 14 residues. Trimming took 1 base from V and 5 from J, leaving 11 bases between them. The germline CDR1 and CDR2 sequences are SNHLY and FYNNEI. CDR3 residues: CASSEGSIPTEAFF. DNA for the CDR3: TGTGCCAGCAGTGAAGGTTCCATACCGACTGAAGCTTTCTTT.

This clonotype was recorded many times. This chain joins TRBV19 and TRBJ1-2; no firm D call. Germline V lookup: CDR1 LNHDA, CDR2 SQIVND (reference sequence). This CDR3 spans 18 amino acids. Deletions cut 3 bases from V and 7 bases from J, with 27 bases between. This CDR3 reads CASSIPGRVLLDGGGYTF. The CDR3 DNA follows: TGTGCCAGTAGTATCCCGGGGAGGGTCCTTTTAGATGGTGGTGGCTACACCTTC.

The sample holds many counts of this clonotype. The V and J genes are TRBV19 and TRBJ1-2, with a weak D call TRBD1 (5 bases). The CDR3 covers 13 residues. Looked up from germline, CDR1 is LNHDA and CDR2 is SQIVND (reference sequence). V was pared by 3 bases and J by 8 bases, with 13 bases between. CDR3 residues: CASSILRVEGYTF. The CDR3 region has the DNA TGTGCCAGTAGTATTCTCAGGGTGGAAGGCTACACCTTC.

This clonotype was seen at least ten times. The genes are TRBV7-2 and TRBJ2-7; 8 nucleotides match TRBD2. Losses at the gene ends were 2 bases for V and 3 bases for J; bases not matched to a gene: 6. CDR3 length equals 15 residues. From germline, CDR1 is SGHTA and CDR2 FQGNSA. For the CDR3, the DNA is TGTGCCAGCAGCTTAAGGCTAGCGGGCAACTACGAGCAGTACTTC. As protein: CASSLRLAGNYEQYF.

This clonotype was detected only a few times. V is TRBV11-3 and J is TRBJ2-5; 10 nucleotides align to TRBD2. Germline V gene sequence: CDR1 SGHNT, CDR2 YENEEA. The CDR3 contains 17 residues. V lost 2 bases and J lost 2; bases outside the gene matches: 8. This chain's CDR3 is CASSLNWLAGVQETQYF. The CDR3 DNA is TGTGCCAGCAGCTTAAATTGGCTAGCGGGGGTACAAGAGACCCAGTACTTC.

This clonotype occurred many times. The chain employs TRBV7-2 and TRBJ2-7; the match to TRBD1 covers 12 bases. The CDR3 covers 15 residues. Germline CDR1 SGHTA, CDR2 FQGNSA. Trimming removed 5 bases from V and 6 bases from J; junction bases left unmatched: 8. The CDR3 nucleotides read TGTGCCAGCAGCCCTTGGGACAGGGGGCATCTCGAGCAGTACTTC. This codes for CASSPWDRGHLEQYF.

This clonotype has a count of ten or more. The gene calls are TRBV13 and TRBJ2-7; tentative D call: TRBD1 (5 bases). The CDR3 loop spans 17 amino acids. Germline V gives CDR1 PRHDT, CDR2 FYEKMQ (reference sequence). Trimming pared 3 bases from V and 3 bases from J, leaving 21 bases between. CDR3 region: CASSFRTTVPTLYEQYF. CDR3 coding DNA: TGTGCCAGCAGCTTTCGGACGACAGTCCCCACCCTCTACGAGCAGTACTTC.

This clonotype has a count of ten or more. CDR3 sequence: CASGLLTGTGVTLAKNIQYF. As DNA, the CDR3 is TGTGCTAGTGGTTTGTTAACCGGGACAGGGGTTACACTAGCCAAAAACATTCAGTACTTC. The rearrangement uses TRBV12-5 and TRBJ2-4; TRBD1 matches at 10 bases. Trimming cost V 2 bases and J 0 bases; bases outside gene matches: 13. The CDR3 totals 20 residues. Germline CDR1 LGHNT, CDR2 FRNRAP.

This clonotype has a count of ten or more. The CDR3 protein is CASSHDRAGGETQYF. CDR3 DNA: TGTGCCAGTAGTCACGACAGGGCGGGTGGGGAGACCCAGTACTTC. The chain has TRBV19 and TRBJ2-5; 7 positions agree with TRBD1. Trimming took 5 bases from V and 5 from J; bases not matched to a gene: 11. Looked up from germline, CDR1 is LNHDA and CDR2 is SQIVND (reference sequence). The CDR3 consists of 15 residues.

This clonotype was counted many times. This CDR3 is CASSIVRRYTEAFF. The CDR3 DNA reads as TGTGCCAGTAGTATAGTGCGGAGATACACTGAAGCTTTCTTT. The gene calls are TRBV19 and TRBJ1-1, with D uncertain. The CDR3 consists of 14 residues. V was trimmed by 1 base and J by 3 bases, leaving 9 bases between them. Germline lookup yields CDR1 LNHDA and CDR2 SQIVND (reference sequence). The full variable domain, its missing parts supplied by reference TRBV19 and TRBJ1-1, is DGGITQSPKYLFRKEGQNVTLSCEQNLNHDAMYWYRQDPGQGLRLIYYSQIVNDFQKGDIAEGYSVSREKKESFPLTVTSAQKNPTAFYLCASSIVRRYTEAFFGQGTRLTVV.

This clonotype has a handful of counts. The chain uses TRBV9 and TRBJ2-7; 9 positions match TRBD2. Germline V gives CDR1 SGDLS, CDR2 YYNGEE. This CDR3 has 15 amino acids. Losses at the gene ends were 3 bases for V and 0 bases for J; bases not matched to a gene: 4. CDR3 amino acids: CASSASGGSSYEQYF. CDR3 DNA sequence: TGTGCCAGCAGCGCGAGCGGGGGGAGCTCCTACGAGCAGTACTTC.

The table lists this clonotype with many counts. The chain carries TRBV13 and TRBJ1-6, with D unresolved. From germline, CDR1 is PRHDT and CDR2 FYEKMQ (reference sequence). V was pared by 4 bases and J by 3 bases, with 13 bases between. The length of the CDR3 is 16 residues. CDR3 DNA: TGTGCCAGCAGCTGGACCTCAGGATACTATAATTCACCCCTCCACTTT. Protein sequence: CASSWTSGYYNSPLHF.

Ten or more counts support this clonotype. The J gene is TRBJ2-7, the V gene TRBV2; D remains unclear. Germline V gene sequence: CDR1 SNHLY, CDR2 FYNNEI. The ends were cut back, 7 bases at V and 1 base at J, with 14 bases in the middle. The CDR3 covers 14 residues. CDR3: CASTTDEDSYEQYF. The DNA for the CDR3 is TGTGCCAGCACCACAGATGAGGATTCCTACGAGCAGTACTTC. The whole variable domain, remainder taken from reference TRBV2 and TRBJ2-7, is EPEVTQTPSHQVTQMGQEVILRCVPISNHLYFYWYRQILGQKVEFLVSFYNNEISEKSEIFDDQFSVERPDGSNFTLKIRSTKLEDSAMYFCASTTDEDSYEQYFGPGTRLTVT.

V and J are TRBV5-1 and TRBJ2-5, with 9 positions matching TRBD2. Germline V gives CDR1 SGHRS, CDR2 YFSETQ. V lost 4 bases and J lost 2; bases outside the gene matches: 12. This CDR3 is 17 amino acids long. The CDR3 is CASSLGRLAGNQETQYF. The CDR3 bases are TGCGCCAGCAGCCTGGGACGGCTAGCGGGAAATCAAGAGACCCAGTACTTC. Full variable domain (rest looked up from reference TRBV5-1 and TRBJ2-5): KAGVTQTPRYLIKTRGQQVTLSCSPISGHRSVSWYQQTPGQGLQFLFEYFSETQRNKGNFPGRFSGRQFSNSRSEMNVSTLELGDSALYLCASSLGRLAGNQETQYFGPGTRLLVL.

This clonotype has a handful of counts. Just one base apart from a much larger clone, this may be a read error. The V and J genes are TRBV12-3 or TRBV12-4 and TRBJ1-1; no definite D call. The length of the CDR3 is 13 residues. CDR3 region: CASSPLLNTEACF. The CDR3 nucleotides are TGTGCCAGCAGTCCCCTATTGAACACTGAAGCTTGCTTT.

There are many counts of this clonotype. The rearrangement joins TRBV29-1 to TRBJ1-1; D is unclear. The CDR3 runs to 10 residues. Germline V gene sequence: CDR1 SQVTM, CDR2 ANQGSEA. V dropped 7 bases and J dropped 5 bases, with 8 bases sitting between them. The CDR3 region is CSAGLTEAFF. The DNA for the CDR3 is TGCAGCGCTGGTTTGACTGAAGCTTTCTTT.

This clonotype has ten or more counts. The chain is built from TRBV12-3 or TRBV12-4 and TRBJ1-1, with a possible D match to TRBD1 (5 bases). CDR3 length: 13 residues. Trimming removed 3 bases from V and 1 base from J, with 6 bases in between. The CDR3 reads CASSFQGNTEAFF. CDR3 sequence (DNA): TGTGCCAGCAGTTTTCAGGGGAACACTGAAGCTTTCTTT.

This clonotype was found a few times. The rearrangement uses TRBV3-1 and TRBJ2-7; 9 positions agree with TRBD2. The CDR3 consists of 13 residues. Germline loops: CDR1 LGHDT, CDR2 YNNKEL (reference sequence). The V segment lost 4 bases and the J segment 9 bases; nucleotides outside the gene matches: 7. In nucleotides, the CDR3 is TGTGCCAGCAGCCTACCGGGACTAGCCGGGCAGTACTTC. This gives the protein CASSLPGLAGQYF.

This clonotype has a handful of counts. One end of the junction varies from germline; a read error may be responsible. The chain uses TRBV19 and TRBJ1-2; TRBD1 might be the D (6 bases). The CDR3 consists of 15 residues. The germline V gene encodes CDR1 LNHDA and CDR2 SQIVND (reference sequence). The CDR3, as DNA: TGTGCCACCTCCCCGAGGGGGAAGATGGGCTATGGCTACGCCTTC. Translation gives CATSPRGKMGYGYAF.

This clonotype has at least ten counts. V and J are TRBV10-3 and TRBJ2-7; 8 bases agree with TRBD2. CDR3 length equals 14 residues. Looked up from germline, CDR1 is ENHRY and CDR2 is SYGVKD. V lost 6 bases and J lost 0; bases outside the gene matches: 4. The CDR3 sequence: CAIRTSATSYEQYF. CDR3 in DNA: TGTGCCATCAGGACTAGCGCCACCTCCTACGAGCAGTACTTC.

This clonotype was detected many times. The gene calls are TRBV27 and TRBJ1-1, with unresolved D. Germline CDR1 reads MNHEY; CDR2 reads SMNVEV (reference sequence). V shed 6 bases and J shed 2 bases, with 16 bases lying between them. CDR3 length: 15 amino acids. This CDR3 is CASSPYPGLNTEAFF. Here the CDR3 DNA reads TGTGCCAGCAGCCCTTACCCGGGCCTAAACACTGAAGCTTTCTTT.

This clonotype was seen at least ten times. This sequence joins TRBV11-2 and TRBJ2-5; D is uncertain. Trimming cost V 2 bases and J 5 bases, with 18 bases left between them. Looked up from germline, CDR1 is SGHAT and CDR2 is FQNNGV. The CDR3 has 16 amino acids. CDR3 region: CASSLYGGFGIETQYF. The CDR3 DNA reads TGTGCCAGCAGCTTATACGGCGGATTTGGGATTGAGACCCAGTACTTC.

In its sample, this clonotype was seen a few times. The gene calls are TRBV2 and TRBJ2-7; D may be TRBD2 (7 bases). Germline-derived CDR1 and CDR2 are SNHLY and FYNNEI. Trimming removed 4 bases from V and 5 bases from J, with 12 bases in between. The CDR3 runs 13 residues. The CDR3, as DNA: TGTGCCAGCAGTGGTACAGGGAGGGACGAGCAGTACTTC. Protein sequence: CASSGTGRDEQYF.

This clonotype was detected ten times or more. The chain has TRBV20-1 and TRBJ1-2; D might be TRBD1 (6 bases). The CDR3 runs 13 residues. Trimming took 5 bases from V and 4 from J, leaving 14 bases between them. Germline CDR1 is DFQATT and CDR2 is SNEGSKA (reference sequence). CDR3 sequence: CSAGRGGGYGYTF. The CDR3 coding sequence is TGCAGTGCTGGCAGAGGGGGGGGCTATGGCTACACCTTC.

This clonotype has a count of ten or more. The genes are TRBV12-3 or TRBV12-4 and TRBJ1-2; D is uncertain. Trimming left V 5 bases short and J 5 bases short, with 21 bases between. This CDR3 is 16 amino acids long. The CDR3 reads CASSVTSSHLSYGYTF. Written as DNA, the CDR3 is TGTGCCAGCAGTGTAACTTCCAGCCATCTAAGTTATGGCTACACCTTC.